This TCR beta chain was captured by sequencing in a study of T cell clusters in autoimmune cytopenias. Background on the study: A median of roughly 50,000 TRB reads per sample yielded a median around 2,500 distinct clonotypes. General study findings and limits: The cluster-lack signature was not seen for secondary cytopenia versus chronic lymphocytic leukemia. The T cell clusters were defined only in silico, without experimental functional validation. TRB repertoire shifts in secondary cytopenia and chronic lymphocytic leukemia mostly reflected lymphoma, not autoimmunity.

For this clonotype: The antigen is not known.

TRB amplification used approximately 250 ng of peripheral blood genomic DNA. TRB rearrangements were amplified by touch-down multiplex PCR with mixed TRB-A/B primers. TCRdb reprocessed the multiplex PCR reads, with one entry per CDR3 protein and no DNA. This sample's table has under 8,500 distinct CDR3 sequences. CDR1 KGHSH and CDR2 LQKENI come from the germline V gene. The CDR3 extends over 14 amino acids. This sequence originates from a human donor with an autoimmune cytopenia or autoimmune hepatitis (not recorded which). V is TRBV18 and J is TRBJ1-5. Sequences were obtained from peripheral blood. CDR3: CASSQMDSNQPQHF. Looking up the rest from reference TRBV18 and TRBJ1-5 gives the full variable domain: NAGVMQNPRHLVRRRGQEARLRCSPMKGHSHVYWYRQLPEEGLKFMVYLQKENIIDESGMPKERFSAEFPKEGPSILRIQQVVRGDSAAYFCASSQMDSNQPQHFGDGTRLSIL.